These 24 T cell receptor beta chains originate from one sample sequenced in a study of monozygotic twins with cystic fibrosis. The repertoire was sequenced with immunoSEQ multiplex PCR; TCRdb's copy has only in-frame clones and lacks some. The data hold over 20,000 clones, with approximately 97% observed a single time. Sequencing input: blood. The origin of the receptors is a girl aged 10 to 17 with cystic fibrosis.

The chain's CDR3 is CASSGRQAPDMYEQYV. The CDR3 bases are TGTGCCAGCAGCGGAAGACAGGCCCCAGACATGTACGAGCAGTACGTC. This chain joins TRBV9 and TRBJ2-7; D possibly corresponds to TRBD1 (6 bases). Trimming stripped 3 bases from V and 4 bases from J, with 20 bases between. The V gene's germline CDR1 is SGDLS and CDR2 YYNGEE. This CDR3 contains 16 residues.

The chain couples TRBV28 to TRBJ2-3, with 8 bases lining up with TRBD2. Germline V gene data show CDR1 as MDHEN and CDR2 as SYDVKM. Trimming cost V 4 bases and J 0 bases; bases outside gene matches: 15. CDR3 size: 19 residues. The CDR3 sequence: CASSSYALAGGPSTDTQYF. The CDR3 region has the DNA TGTGCCAGCAGTTCCTACGCGCTAGCGGGTGGGCCTAGCACAGATACGCAGTATTTT.

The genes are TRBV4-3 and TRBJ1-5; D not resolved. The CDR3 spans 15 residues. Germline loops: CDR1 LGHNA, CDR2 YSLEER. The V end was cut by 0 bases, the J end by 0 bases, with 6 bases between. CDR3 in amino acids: CASSQDRYSNQPQHF. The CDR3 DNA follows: TGCGCCAGCAGCCAAGATCGTTATAGCAATCAGCCCCAGCATTTT.

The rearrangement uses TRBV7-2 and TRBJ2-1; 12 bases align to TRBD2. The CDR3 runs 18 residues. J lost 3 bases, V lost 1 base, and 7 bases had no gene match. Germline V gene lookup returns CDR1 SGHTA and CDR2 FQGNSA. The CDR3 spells CASSLEGTSGRFYNEQFF. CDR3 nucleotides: TGTGCCAGCAGCTTAGAAGGCACTAGCGGGAGGTTCTACAATGAGCAGTTCTTC.

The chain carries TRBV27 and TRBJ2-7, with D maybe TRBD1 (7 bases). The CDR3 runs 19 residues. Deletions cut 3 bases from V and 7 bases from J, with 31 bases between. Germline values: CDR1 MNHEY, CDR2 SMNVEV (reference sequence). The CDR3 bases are TGTGCCAGCAGTTTTTTCCCGCCCCCAGGGGGACTTGGGGTGGTGGAGCAGTACTTC. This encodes CASSFFPPPGGLGVVEQYF.

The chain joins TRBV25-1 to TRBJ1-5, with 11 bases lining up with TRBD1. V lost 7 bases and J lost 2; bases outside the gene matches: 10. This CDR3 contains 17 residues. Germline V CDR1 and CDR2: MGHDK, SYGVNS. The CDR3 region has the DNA TGTGCCAGCACCCAAGGACAGGGGGCCGTCGGCAATCAGCCCCAGCATTTT. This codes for CASTQGQGAVGNQPQHF.

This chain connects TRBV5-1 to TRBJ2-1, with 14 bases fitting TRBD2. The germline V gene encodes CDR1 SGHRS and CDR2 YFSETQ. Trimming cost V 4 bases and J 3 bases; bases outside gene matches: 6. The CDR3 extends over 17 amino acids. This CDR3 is CASSQGLAGDLYNEQFF. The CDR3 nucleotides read TGCGCCAGCAGCCAGGGACTAGCGGGAGATCTCTACAATGAGCAGTTCTTC.

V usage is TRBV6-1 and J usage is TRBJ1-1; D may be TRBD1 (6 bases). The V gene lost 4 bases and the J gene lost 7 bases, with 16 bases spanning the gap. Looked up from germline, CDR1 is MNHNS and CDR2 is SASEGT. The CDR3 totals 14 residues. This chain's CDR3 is CASSGDKGVREAFF. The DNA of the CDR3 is TGTGCCAGCAGTGGAGACAAGGGGGTACGTGAAGCTTTCTTT.

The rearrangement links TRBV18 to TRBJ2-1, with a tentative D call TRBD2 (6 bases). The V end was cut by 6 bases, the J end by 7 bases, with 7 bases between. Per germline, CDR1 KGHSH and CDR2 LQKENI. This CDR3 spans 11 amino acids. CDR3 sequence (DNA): TGTGCCAGCTCCCGGGGGAATGAGCAGTTCTTC. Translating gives CASSRGNEQFF.

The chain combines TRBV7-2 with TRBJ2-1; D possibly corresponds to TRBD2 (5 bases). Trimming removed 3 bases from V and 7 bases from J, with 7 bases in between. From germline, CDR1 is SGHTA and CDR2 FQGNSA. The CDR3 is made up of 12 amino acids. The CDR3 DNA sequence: TGTGCCAGCAGCTTCCGCGGGAATGAGCAGTTCTTC. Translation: CASSFRGNEQFF.

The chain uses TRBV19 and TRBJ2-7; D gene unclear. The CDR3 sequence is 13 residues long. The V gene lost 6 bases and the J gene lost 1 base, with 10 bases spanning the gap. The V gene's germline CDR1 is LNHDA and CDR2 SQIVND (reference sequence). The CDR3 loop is CASRIGRSYEQYV. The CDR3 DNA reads TGTGCCAGTAGAATCGGTCGGTCCTACGAGCAGTACGTC.

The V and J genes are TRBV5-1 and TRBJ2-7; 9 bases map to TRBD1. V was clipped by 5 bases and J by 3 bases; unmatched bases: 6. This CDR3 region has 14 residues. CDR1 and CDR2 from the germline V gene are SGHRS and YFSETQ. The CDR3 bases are TGCGCCAGCAGGGCTACAGGGGGCGTCTACGAGCAGTACTTC. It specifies CASRATGGVYEQYF.

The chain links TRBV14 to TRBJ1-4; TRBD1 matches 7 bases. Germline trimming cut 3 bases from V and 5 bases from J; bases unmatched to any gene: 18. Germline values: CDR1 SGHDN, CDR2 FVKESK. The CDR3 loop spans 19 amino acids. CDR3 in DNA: TGTGCCAGCAGCCAGGGGACGGCGGGACAGTCTAAACCCAATGAAAAACTGTTTTTT. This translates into CASSQGTAGQSKPNEKLFF.

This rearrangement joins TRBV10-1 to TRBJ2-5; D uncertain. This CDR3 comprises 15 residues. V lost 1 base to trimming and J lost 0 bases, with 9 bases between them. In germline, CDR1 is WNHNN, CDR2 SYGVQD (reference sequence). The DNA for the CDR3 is TGCGCCAGCAGTGAGTATGTTGGCAACCAAGAGACCCAGTACTTC. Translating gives CASSEYVGNQETQYF.

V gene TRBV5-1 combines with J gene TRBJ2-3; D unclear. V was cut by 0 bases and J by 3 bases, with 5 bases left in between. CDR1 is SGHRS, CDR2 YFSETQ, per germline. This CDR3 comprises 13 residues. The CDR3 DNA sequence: TGCGCCAGCAGCTTGGCCGGTACAGATACGCAGTATTTT. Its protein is CASSLAGTDTQYF.

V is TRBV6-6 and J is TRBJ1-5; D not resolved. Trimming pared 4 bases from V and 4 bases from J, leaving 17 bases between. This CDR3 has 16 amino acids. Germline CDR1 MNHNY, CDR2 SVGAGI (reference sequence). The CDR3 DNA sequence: TGTGCCAGCAGTTCGGTGAGGGCGAAACTTAATCAGCCCCAGCATTTT. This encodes CASSSVRAKLNQPQHF.

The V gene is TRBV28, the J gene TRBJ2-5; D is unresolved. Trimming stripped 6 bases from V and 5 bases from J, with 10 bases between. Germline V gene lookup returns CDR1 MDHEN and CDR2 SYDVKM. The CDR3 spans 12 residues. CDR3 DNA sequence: TGTGCCAGCAGAGATTACGGGGAGACCCAGTACTTC. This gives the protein CASRDYGETQYF.

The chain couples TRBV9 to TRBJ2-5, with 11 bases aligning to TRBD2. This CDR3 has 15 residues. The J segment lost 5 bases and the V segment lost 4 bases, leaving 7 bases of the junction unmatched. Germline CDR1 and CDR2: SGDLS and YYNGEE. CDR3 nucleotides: TGTGCCAGCAGCCCCACTAGCGGGAGAGTGGAGACCCAGTACTTC. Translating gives CASSPTSGRVETQYF.

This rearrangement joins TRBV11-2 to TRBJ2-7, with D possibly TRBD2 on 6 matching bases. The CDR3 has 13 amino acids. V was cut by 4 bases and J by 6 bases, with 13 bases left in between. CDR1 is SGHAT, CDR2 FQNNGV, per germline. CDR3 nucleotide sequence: TGTGCCAGCAGCTCCTTACTAGCAGGCGAGCAGTACGTC. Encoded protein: CASSSLLAGEQYV.

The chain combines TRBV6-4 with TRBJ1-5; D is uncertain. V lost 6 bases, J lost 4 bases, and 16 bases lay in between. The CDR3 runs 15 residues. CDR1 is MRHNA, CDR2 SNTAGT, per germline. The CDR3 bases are TGTGCCAGCAGCCAGACCTGGGGTTCGAATCAGCCCCAGCATTTT. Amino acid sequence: CASSQTWGSNQPQHF.

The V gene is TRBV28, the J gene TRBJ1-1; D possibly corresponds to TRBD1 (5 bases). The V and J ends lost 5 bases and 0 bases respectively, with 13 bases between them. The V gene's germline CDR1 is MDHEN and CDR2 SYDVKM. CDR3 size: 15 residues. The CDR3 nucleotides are TGTGCCAGCAGTACCGGGGGGGGAGTGAACACTGAAGCTTTCTTT. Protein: CASSTGGGVNTEAFF.

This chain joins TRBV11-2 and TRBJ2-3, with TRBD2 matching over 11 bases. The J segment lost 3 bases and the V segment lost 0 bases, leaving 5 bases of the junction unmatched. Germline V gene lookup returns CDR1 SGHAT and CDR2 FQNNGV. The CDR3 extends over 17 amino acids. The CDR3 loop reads CASSLDFRTSGTDTQYF. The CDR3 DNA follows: TGTGCCAGCAGCTTAGATTTTCGGACTAGCGGGACAGATACGCAGTATTTT.

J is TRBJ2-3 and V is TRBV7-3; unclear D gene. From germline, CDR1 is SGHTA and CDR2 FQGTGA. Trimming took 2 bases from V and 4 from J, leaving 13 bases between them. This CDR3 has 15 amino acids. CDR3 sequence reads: CASSLAGITADTQYF. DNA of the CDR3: TGTGCCAGCAGCTTAGCCGGAATTACCGCAGATACGCAGTATTTT.

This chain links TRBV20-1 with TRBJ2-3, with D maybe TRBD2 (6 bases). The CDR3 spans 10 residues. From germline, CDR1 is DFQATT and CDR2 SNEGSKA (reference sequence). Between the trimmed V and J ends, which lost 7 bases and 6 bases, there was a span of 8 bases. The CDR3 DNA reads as TGCAGTGTACGGGGGGATACGCAGTATTTT. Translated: CSVRGDTQYF.